A single sample is the source of the 19 T cell receptor beta chains below, sequenced in a study of blood T cells in healthy people across ages (dated by TCRdb to about 2015). Library preparation was by 5' RACE. Reads for this sample came from an Illumina HiSeq 2500. The second PCR ran for roughly 6 to 11 cycles and used a J-beta primer mix along with a sample-barcoded 5' primer. TCRdb cleaned the public reads at Q25 with fastp, built clones with MiXCR and kept in-frame beta chains. Identical CDR3 protein sequences are pooled into one entry, listed with their most common genes and DNA. The sample yields some 1.5 million distinct CDR3 sequences; roughly two fifths were counted once. Around 4% of the sample comes from the top ten. Specimen: blood. These TCRs come from a young woman in good health.

The rearrangement uses TRBV12-3 or TRBV12-4 and TRBJ2-7; D not certain. The CDR3 totals 12 residues. V lost 5 bases and J lost 11, with 16 bases in between. CDR3 residues: CASSDKGRAKYF. The CDR3 DNA is TGTGCCAGCAGTGACAAAGGACGAGCCAAGTACTTC.

The gene calls are TRBV20-1 and TRBJ2-7; weak D call: TRBD2 (5 bases). The CDR3 runs to 15 residues. CDR1 DFQATT and CDR2 SNEGSKA come from the germline V gene (reference sequence). V was clipped by 6 bases and J by 7 bases, with 25 bases between them. CDR3: CSAYSRGGGTNEQYF. The CDR3 DNA sequence: TGCAGTGCCTACTCTCGCGGAGGTGGTACCAATGAGCAGTACTTC.

The chain links TRBV6-1 to TRBJ2-1; no definite D call. Germline V gene lookup returns CDR1 MNHNS and CDR2 SASEGT. The CDR3 runs to 14 residues. V was pared by 4 bases and J by 7 bases, with 14 bases between. CDR3 coding DNA: TGTGCCAGCAGTGTAAAGGTTTTGGTGAATGAGCAGTTCTTC. The encoded protein is CASSVKVLVNEQFF.

This clonotype was counted between two and nine times. This chain joins TRBV7-2 and TRBJ2-1; 14 bases fit TRBD2. The CDR3 totals 16 residues. The V gene end was trimmed by 6 bases and the J gene end by 4 bases; junction bases not matched to a gene: 5. Germline V gene data show CDR1 as SGHTA and CDR2 as FQGNSA. In nucleotides, the CDR3 is TGTGCCAGCAGGCGGACTAGCGGGGGGAAATACAATGAGCAGTTCTTC. It is translated as CASRRTSGGKYNEQFF. Full variable domain (rest looked up from reference TRBV7-2 and TRBJ2-1): GAGVSQSPSNKVTEKGKDVELRCDPISGHTALYWYRQSLGQGLEFLIYFQGNSAPDKSGLPSDRFSAERTGGSVSTLTIQRTQQEDSAVYLCASRRTSGGKYNEQFFGPGTRLTVL.

The rearrangement uses TRBV2 and TRBJ2-1; D tentatively reads TRBD1 or TRBD2 (6 bases each). Germline V lookup: CDR1 SNHLY, CDR2 FYNNEI. V was trimmed by 8 bases and J by 2 bases, leaving 13 bases between them. The CDR3 has 14 residues. The CDR3 DNA reads TGTGCCAGCCGGGGGCCCTACACCTACAATGAGCAGTTCTTC. Translation gives CASRGPYTYNEQFF.

The chain couples TRBV5-1 to TRBJ2-7; 8 positions match TRBD2. The trim removed 4 bases at V and 5 bases at J, leaving 11 bases unmatched. Germline CDR1 SGHRS, CDR2 YFSETQ. This CDR3 region has 15 residues. The CDR3 DNA sequence: TGCGCCAGCAGCCTAACTAGCGGTTCGCCCGACGAGCAGTACTTC. Its protein product is CASSLTSGSPDEQYF.

V gene TRBV2 combines with J gene TRBJ1-1, with 7 bases lining up with TRBD1. The V and J ends lost 7 bases and 3 bases, in that order; junction bases with no gene match: 8. The length of the CDR3 is 14 residues. Germline values: CDR1 SNHLY, CDR2 FYNNEI. In DNA, the CDR3 is TGTGCCAGCACGGGGACGACAGGGTACACTGAAGCTTTCTTT. Protein product: CASTGTTGYTEAFF.

In its sample, this clonotype was seen a few times. The chain uses TRBV20-1 and TRBJ2-7; D gene unclear. Looked up from germline, CDR1 is DFQATT and CDR2 is SNEGSKA (reference sequence). V was pared by 3 bases and J by 4 bases, with 10 bases between. The CDR3 consists of 12 residues. The CDR3 loop is CSASDFAYEQYF. CDR3 DNA sequence: TGCAGTGCTAGTGACTTCGCTTACGAGCAGTACTTC.

Here the CDR3 DNA reads TGCGCCAGCAGCCAAGATGGGACAGGGGTACGCTCTAACTATGGCTACACCTTC. It yields the protein CASSQDGTGVRSNYGYTF. The chain links TRBV4-1 to TRBJ1-2; 10 bases fit TRBD1. CDR1 is MGHRA, CDR2 YSYEKL, per germline. The CDR3 contains 18 residues. V trimming: 0 bases; J trimming: 0 bases; junction bases outside the gene matches: 7.

The gene calls are TRBV20-1 and TRBJ1-2, with D possibly matching TRBD1 (5 bases). This CDR3 has 14 amino acids. V lost 3 bases to trimming and J lost 5 bases, with 16 bases between them. CDR1 and CDR2 (germline): DFQATT, SNEGSKA (reference sequence). The CDR3 loop reads CSASGFGGLYGYTF. The CDR3, as DNA: TGCAGTGCTAGTGGATTCGGGGGTTTATATGGCTACACCTTC.

The chain couples TRBV12-3 or TRBV12-4 to TRBJ1-5; D unresolved. This CDR3 region has 14 residues. Trimming cost V 3 bases and J 11 bases, with 17 bases left between them. This chain's CDR3 is CASSLNGQGATQHF. The CDR3 nucleotides are TGTGCCAGCAGTTTGAACGGCCAAGGCGCAACCCAGCATTTT.

The J gene is TRBJ2-1, the V gene TRBV28; D could derive from TRBD1 or TRBD2 (6 bases each). There are 14 residues in the CDR3. Per germline, CDR1 MDHEN and CDR2 SYDVKM. V dropped 8 bases and J dropped 9 bases, with 20 bases sitting between them. The CDR3 region is CASVPTGFGGEQFF. The CDR3 nucleotides read TGTGCCAGCGTACCAACAGGGTTCGGGGGTGAGCAGTTCTTC.

V and J are TRBV19 and TRBJ2-2, with D perhaps matching TRBD1 or TRBD2 (5 bases each). The CDR3 length is 14 residues. Per the germline V gene, CDR1 is LNHDA and CDR2 is SQIVND (reference sequence). The V end was cut by 6 bases, the J end by 5 bases, with 13 bases between. The CDR3 bases are TGTGCCAGTAGAGATAGGGGAGTAACCGGGGAGCTGTTTTTT. It yields the protein CASRDRGVTGELFF.

The chain links TRBV30 to TRBJ1-2; 7 bases match TRBD1. Germline CDR1 and CDR2: GTSNPN and SVGIG (reference sequence). The ends lost 8 bases at V and 0 bases at J; junction bases unmatched: 6. There are 13 residues in the CDR3. CDR3 DNA sequence: TGTGCCCAGAGGGGGCAAGCTAACTATGGCTACACCTTC. Amino acids: CAQRGQANYGYTF.

This chain uses TRBV4-2 with TRBJ1-5; the D is unclear. Germline values: CDR1 LGHNA, CDR2 YNFKEQ. V was trimmed by 0 bases and J by 0 bases, leaving 6 bases between them. This CDR3 has 15 amino acids. CDR3 sequence (DNA): TGTGCCAGCAGCCAAGAATGGAATAGCAATCAGCCCCAGCATTTT. Protein product: CASSQEWNSNQPQHF.

This clonotype was counted between two and nine times. The CDR3, as DNA: TGCGCCAGCAGCCAAGCCTACCGGGAGCCGCAGTATTTT. This codes for CASSQAYREPQYF. V usage is TRBV4-3 and J usage is TRBJ2-3, with D possibly matching TRBD2 (6 bases). The V gene lost 1 base and the J gene lost 10 bases, with 12 bases spanning the gap. CDR3 size: 13 residues. Germline CDR1 LGHNA, CDR2 YSLEER.

A few counts support this clonotype. The chain links TRBV20-1 to TRBJ2-1, with D hard to call. V was clipped by 5 bases and J by 9 bases, with 17 bases between them. This CDR3 has 13 residues. CDR1 is DFQATT and CDR2 is SNEGSKA in the germline V gene (reference sequence). The CDR3 DNA reads as TGCAGTGCTTCGTCCCTCCAAATGGGTGAGCAGTTCTTC. Translating it yields CSASSLQMGEQFF.

In regard to this clonotype: A clone one base away is much larger, so this may be a read error. V usage is TRBV6-2 or TRBV6-3 and J usage is TRBJ2-2; no clear D. This CDR3 spans 12 amino acids. The germline CDR1 and CDR2 sequences are MNHEY and SVGEGT. Trimming cost V 2 bases and J 4 bases, with 2 bases left between them. For the CDR3, the DNA is TGTGCCAGCAGTTACATCACCGGGGAGCTGTTTTTT. This encodes CASSYITGELFF.

The chain couples TRBV20-1 to TRBJ2-5; D is possibly TRBD2 (5 bases). From germline, CDR1 is DFQATT and CDR2 SNEGSKA (reference sequence). The V end lost 1 base, the J end lost 2 bases, and 17 bases lay between the germline ends. There are 16 residues in the CDR3. CDR3 nucleotides: TGCAGTGCTAGAGCGGGCGATCGGGGAGTACAAGAGACCCAGTACTTC. Encoded protein: CSARAGDRGVQETQYF.